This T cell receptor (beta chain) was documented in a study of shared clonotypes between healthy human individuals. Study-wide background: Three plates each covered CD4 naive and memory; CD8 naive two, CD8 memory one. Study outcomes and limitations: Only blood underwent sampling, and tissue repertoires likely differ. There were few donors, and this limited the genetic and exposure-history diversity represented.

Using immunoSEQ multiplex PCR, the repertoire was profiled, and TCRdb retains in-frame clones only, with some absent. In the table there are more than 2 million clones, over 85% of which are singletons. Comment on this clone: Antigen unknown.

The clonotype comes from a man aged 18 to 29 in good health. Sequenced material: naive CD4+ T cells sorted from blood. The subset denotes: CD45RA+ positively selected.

The CDR3 reads CAISGGAGNGYTF. CDR3 in DNA: TGTGCCATCAGTGGGGGGGCAGGGAATGGCTACACCTTC. The rearrangement joins TRBV10-3 to TRBJ1-2; D may be TRBD1 (6 bases). The CDR3 consists of 13 residues. Germline V gene lookup returns CDR1 ENHRY and CDR2 SYGVKD. Trimming took off 4 bases at V and 6 bases at J, with 12 bases between the two ends.